This record concerns one T cell receptor (beta chain) sequence. Germline CDR1 reads MNHNS; CDR2 reads SASEGT. Trimming removed 7 bases from V and 4 bases from J, with 14 bases in between. The CDR3 is 14 residues long. This entry comes from a study of T cell changes during pregnancy in multiple sclerosis. Assay: immunoSEQ multiplex PCR; the TCRdb copy retains only in-frame clones and omits some. The sample holds tens of thousands of clones, about 90% seen once. The sequenced sample was CD4+ T cells from peripheral blood mononuclear cells, obtained in the first trimester of pregnancy. The sequence was obtained from a female donor in good health, enrolled as a control in a pregnancy study. The rearrangement joins TRBV6-1 to TRBJ1-3; D is ambiguous. The DNA for the CDR3 is TGTGCCAGCACCCTCGGACGCGGGGGAAACACCATATATTTT. This translates into CASTLGRGGNTIYF.